This T cell receptor beta chain was found in a study of naive and memory T cell subsets. This clonotype appeared many times. Both TRBC1 and TRBC2 were covered by a beta constant-region primer of two equimolar oligonucleotides. Four rounds of PCR amplified the ligated cDNA using nested alpha and beta constant-region primers plus SP2. TCRdb analysed the UMI-ligation and nested PCR reads with MiXCR anew, one entry per CDR3 protein. Of under 25,000 distinct CDR3 sequences in the sample, around 8.8% are singletons; the top ten hold 22%. CDR3 length equals 15 residues. V was cut by 9 bases and J by 3 bases, with 16 bases left in between. The germline gives CDR1 KGHDR, CDR2 SFDVKD.

This clonotype was obtained from a human donor in good health. Sequenced: central memory CD8+ T cells from blood. The gene calls are TRBV24-1 and TRBJ2-2, with D perhaps TRBD1 or TRBD2 (6 bases each). The CDR3 loop reads CATSIGGLDTGELFF. The CDR3, as DNA: TGTGCCACCTCAATTGGGGGGCTTGACACCGGGGAGCTGTTTTTT.